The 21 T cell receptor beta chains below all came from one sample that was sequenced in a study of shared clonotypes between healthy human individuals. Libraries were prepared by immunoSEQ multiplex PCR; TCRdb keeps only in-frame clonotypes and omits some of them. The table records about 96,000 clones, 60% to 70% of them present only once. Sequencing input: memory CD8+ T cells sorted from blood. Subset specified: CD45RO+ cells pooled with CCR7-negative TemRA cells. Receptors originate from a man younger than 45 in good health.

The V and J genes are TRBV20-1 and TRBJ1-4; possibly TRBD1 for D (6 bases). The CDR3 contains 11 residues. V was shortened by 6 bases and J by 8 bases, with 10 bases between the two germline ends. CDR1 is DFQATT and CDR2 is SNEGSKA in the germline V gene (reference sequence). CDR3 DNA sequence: TGCAGTGCCATAACAGGGGAAAAACTGTTTTTT. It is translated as CSAITGEKLFF.

The CDR3 region is CASSLVGTGDYEQYF. Here the CDR3 DNA reads TGTGCCAGCAGCTTAGTAGGGACAGGGGACTACGAGCAGTACTTC. This chain uses TRBV7-9 with TRBJ2-7; 10 nucleotides match TRBD1. With 1 base clipped from V and 3 bases from J, the junction kept 3 bases outside the gene matches. Germline CDR1 SEHNR, CDR2 FQNEAQ (reference sequence). The CDR3 runs to 15 residues. Full variable domain (remainder filled in from reference TRBV7-9 and TRBJ2-7): DTGVSQNPRHKITKRGQNVTFRCDPISEHNRLYWYRQTLGQGPEFLTYFQNEAQLEKSRLLSDRFSAERPKGSFSTLEIQRTEQGDSAMYLCASSLVGTGDYEQYFGPGTRLTVT.

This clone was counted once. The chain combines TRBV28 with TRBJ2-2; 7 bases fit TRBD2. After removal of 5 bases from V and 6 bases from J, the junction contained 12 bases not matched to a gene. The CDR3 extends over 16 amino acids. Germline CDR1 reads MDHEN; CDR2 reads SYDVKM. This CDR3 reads CASSLGWREISGELFF. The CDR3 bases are TGTGCCAGCAGTCTCGGTTGGCGGGAGATATCCGGGGAGCTGTTTTTT. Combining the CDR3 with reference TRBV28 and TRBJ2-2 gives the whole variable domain DVKVTQSSRYLVKRTGEKVFLECVQDMDHENMFWYRQDPGLGLRLIYFSYDVKMKEKGDIPEGYSVSREKKERFSLILESASTNQTSMYLCASSLGWREISGELFFGEGSRLTVL.

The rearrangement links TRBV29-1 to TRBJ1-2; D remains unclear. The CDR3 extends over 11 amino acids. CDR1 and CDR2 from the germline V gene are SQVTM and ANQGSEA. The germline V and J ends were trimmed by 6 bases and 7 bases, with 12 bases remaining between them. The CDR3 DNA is TGCAGCGTCTATATTTCGGGTGGCTACACCTTC. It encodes CSVYISGGYTF.

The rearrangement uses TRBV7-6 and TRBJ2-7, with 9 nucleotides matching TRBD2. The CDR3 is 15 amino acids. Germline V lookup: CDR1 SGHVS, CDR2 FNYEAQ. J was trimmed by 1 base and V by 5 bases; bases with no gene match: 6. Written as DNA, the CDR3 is TGTGCCAGCAGCCCTCTAGCGGGACCATCCTACGAGCAGTACTTC. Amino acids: CASSPLAGPSYEQYF. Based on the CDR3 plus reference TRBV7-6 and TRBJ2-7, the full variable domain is GAGVSQSPRYKVTKRGQDVALRCDPISGHVSLYWYRQALGQGPEFLTYFNYEAQQDKSGLPNDRFSAERPEGSISTLTIQRTEQRDSAMYRCASSPLAGPSYEQYFGPGTRLTVT.

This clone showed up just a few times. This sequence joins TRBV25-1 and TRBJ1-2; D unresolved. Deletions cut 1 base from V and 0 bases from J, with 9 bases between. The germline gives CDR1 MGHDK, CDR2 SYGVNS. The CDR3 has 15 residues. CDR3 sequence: CASSESSAANYGYTF. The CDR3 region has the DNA TGTGCCAGCAGTGAATCTTCTGCAGCTAACTATGGCTACACCTTC.

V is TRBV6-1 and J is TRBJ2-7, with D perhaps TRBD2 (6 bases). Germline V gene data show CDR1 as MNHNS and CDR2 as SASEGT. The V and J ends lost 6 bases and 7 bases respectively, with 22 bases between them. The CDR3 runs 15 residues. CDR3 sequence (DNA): TGTGCCAGCAGCAGACCGGGACTGGGCCCGCGGGAGCAGTACTTC. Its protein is CASSRPGLGPREQYF.

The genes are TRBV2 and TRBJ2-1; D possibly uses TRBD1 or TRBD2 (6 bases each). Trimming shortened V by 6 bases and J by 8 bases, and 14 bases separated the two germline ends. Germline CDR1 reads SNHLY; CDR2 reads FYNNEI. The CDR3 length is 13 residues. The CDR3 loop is CASRGGFSHEQFF. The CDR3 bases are TGTGCCAGCAGAGGGGGGTTCTCACATGAGCAGTTCTTC.

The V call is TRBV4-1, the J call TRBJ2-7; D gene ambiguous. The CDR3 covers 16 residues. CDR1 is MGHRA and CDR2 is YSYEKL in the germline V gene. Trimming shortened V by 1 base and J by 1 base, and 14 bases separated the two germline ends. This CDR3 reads CASSQGDVRPSYEQYF. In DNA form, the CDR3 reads TGCGCCAGCAGCCAAGGTGACGTACGACCTTCCTACGAGCAGTACTTC.

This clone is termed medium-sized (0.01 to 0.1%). CDR3 residues: CASSLSTDPYYGYTF. Written as DNA, the CDR3 is TGTGCCAGCAGTTTATCGACTGACCCCTATTATGGCTACACCTTC. The chain links TRBV27 to TRBJ1-2, with unresolved D. The germline gives CDR1 MNHEY, CDR2 SMNVEV (reference sequence). V lost 0 bases to trimming and J lost 5 bases, with 13 bases between them. This CDR3 region has 15 residues.

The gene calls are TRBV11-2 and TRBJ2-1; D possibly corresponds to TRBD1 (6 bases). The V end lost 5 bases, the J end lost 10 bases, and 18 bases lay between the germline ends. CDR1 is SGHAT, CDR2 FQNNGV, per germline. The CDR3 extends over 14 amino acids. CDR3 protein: CASSAFQQGFEQFF. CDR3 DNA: TGTGCCAGCAGCGCCTTCCAACAGGGATTCGAGCAGTTCTTC.

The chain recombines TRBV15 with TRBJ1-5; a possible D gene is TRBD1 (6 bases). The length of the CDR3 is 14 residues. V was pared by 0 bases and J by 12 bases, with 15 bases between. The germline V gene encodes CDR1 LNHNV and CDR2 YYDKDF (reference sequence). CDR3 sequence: CATSRDPSQGLQHF. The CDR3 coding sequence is TGTGCCACCAGCAGAGATCCTTCACAGGGACTCCAGCATTTT.

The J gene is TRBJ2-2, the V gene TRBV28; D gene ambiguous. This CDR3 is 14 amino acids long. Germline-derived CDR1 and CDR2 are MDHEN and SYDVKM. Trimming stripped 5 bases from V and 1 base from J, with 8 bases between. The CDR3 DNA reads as TGTGCCAGCAGTCCTCGACAGAACACCGGGGAGCTGTTTTTT. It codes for CASSPRQNTGELFF.

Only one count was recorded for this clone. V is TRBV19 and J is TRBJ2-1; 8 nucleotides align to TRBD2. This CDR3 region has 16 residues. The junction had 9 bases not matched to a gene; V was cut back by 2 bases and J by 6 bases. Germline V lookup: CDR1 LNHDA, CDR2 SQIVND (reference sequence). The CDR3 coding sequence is TGTGCCAGTAGTATAAACACGGGGGGGCGGACCAATGAGCAGTTCTTC. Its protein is CASSINTGGRTNEQFF.

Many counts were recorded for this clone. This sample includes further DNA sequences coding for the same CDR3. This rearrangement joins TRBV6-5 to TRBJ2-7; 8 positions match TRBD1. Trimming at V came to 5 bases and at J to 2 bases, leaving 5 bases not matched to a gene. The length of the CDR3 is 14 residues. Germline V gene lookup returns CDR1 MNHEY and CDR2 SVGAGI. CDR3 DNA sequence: TGTGCCAGCAGTGACAGGGGTGGGCCCTACGAGCAGTACTTC. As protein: CASSDRGGPYEQYF.

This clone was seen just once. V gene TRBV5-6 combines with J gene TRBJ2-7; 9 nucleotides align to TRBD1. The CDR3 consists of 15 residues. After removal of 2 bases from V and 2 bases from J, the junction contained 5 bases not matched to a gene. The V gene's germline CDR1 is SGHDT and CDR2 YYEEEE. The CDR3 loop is CASSFLGQGPYEQYF. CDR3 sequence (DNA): TGTGCCAGCAGCTTTCTGGGACAGGGTCCCTACGAGCAGTACTTC.

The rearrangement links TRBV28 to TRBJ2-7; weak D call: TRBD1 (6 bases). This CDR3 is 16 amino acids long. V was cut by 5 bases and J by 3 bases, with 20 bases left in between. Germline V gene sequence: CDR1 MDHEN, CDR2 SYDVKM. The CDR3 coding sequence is TGTGCCAGCAGTCCTCTCGAGGGGGAGCTGGGCTACGAGCAGTACTTC. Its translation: CASSPLEGELGYEQYF.

Here the CDR3 reads CASSLDGLAENEQFF. The CDR3 bases are TGTGCCAGCAGCTTAGACGGACTAGCGGAAAATGAGCAGTTCTTC. The chain uses TRBV11-2 and TRBJ2-1, with 10 positions matching TRBD2. The V and J ends lost 0 bases and 7 bases, in that order; junction bases with no gene match: 3. The CDR3 is 15 amino acids. Germline CDR1 SGHAT, CDR2 FQNNGV. Looking up the rest from reference TRBV11-2 and TRBJ2-1 gives the full variable domain: EAGVAQSPRYKIIEKRQSVAFWCNPISGHATLYWYQQILGQGPKLLIQFQNNGVVDDSQLPKDRFSAERLKGVDSTLKIQPAKLEDSAVYLCASSLDGLAENEQFFGPGTRLTVL.

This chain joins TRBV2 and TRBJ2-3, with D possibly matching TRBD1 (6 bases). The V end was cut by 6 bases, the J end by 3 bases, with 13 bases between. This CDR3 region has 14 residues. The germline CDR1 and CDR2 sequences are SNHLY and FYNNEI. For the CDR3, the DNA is TGTGCCAGCAGATACCCCAGGGGAACAGATACGCAGTATTTT. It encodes CASRYPRGTDTQYF.

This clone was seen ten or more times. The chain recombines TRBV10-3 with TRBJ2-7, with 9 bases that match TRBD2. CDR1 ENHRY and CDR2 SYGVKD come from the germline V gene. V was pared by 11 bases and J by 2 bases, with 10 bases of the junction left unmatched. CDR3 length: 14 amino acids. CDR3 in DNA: TGTGCCTCCCCGCGGAGCGGGAGGACCTACGAGCAGTACTTC. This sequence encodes CASPRSGRTYEQYF.

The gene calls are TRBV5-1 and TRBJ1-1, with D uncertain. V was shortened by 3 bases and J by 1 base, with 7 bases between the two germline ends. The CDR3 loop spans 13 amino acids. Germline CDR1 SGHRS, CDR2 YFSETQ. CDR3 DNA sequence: TGCGCCAGCAGCTCCACGGAGAACACTGAAGCTTTCTTT. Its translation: CASSSTENTEAFF.